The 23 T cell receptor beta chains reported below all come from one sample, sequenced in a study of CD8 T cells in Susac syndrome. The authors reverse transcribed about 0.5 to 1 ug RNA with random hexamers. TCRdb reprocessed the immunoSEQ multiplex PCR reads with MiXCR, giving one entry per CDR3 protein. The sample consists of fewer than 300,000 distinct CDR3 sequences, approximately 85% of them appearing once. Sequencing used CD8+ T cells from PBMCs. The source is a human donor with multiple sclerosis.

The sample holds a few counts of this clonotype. CDR3 amino acids: CASSFAGSYEQYF. CDR3 bases: TGTGCCAGCAGTTTCGCAGGGTCCTACGAGCAGTACTTC. This chain links TRBV27 with TRBJ2-7; the D gene is possibly TRBD1 (5 bases). The V gene lost 3 bases and the J gene lost 1 base, with 7 bases spanning the gap. This CDR3 comprises 13 residues. Germline V gene data show CDR1 as MNHEY and CDR2 as SMNVEV (reference sequence).

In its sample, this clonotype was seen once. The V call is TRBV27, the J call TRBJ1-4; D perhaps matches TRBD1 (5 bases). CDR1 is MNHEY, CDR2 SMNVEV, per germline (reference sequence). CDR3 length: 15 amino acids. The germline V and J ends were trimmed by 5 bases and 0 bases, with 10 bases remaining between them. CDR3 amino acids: CASSRRATTNEKLFF. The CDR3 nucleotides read TGTGCCAGCAGTCGCAGGGCAACAACTAATGAAAAACTGTTTTTT.

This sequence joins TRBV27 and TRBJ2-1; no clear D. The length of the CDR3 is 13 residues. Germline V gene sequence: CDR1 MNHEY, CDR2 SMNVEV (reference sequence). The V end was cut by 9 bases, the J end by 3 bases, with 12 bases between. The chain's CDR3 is CASGPDFYNEQFF. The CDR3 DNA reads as TGTGCCAGTGGCCCTGACTTCTACAATGAGCAGTTCTTC.

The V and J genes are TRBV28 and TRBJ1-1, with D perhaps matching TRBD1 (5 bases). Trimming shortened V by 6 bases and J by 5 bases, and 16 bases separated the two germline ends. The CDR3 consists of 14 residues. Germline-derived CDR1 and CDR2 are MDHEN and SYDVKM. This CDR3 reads CASSPIGEGTEAFF. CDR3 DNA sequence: TGTGCCAGCAGCCCTATCGGGGAGGGGACTGAAGCTTTCTTT. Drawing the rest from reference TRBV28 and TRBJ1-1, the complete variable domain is DVKVTQSSRYLVKRTGEKVFLECVQDMDHENMFWYRQDPGLGLRLIYFSYDVKMKEKGDIPEGYSVSREKKERFSLILESASTNQTSMYLCASSPIGEGTEAFFGQGTRLTVV.

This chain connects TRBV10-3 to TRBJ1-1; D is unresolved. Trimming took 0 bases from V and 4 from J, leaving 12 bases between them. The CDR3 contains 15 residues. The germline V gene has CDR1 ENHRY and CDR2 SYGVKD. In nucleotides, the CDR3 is TGTGCCATCAGTGAGTCTAACCTTTTAAGCACTGAAGCTTTCTTT. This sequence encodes CAISESNLLSTEAFF.

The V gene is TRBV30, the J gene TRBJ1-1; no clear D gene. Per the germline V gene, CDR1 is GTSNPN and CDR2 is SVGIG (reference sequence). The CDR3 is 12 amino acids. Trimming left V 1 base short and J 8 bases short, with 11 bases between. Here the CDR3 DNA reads TGTGCCTGGAGTGAGGCGGGGATCGAAGCTTTCTTT. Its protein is CAWSEAGIEAFF.

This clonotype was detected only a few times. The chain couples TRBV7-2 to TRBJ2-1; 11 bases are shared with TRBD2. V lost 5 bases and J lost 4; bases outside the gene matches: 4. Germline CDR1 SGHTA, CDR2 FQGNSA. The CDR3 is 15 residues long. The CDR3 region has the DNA TGTGCCAGCAGCCCTCGGACTAGCGGGTACAATGAGCAGTTCTTC. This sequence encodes CASSPRTSGYNEQFF. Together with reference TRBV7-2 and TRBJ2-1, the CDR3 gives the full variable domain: GAGVSQSPSNKVTEKGKDVELRCDPISGHTALYWYRQSLGQGLEFLIYFQGNSAPDKSGLPSDRFSAERTGGSVSTLTIQRTQQEDSAVYLCASSPRTSGYNEQFFGPGTRLTVL.

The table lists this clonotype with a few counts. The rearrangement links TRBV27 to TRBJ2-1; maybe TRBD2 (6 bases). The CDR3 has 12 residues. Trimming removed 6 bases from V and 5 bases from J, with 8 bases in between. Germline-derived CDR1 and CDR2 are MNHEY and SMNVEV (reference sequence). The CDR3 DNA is TGTGCCAGCAGGCCGGGAGACAATGAGCAGTTCTTC. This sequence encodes CASRPGDNEQFF.

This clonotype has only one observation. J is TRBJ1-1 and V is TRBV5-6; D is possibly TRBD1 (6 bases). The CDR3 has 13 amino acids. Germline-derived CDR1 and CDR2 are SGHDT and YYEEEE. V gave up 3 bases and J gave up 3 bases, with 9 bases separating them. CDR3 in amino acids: CASSWGGDTEAFF. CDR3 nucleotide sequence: TGTGCCAGCAGCTGGGGGGGCGACACTGAAGCTTTCTTT.

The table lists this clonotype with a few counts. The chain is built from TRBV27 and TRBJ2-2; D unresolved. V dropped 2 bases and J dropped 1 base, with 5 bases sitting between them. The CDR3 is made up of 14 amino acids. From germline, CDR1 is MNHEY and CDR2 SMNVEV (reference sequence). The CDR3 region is CASSLTRNTGELFF. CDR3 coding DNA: TGTGCCAGCAGTTTAACGCGGAACACCGGGGAGCTGTTTTTT.

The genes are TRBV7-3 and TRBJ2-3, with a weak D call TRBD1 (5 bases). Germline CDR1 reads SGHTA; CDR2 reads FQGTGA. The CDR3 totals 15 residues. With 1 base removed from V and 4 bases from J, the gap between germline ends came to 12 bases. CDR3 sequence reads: CASSLKGDLADTQYF. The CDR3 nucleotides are TGTGCCAGCAGCTTAAAAGGGGATTTAGCAGATACGCAGTATTTT.

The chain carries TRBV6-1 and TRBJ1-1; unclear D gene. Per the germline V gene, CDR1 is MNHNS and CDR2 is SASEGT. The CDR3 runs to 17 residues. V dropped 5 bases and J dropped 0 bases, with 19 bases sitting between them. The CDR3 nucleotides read TGTGCCAGCAGTTACGCGCTTGCCTCCCTAATGAACACTGAAGCTTTCTTT. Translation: CASSYALASLMNTEAFF.

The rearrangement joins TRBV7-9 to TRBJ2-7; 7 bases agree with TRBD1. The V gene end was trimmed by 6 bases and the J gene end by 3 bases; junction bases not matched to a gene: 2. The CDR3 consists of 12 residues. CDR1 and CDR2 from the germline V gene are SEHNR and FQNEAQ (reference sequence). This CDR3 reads CASRTGIYEQYF. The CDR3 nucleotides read TGTGCCAGCAGGACAGGGATCTACGAGCAGTACTTC.

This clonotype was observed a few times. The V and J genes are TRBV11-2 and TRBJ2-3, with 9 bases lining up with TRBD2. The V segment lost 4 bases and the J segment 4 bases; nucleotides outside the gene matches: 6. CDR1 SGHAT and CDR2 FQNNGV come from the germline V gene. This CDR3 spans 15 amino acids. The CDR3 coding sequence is TGTGCCAGCAGCTCCAGCGGGGGGCCCCCAGATACGCAGTATTTT. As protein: CASSSSGGPPDTQYF.

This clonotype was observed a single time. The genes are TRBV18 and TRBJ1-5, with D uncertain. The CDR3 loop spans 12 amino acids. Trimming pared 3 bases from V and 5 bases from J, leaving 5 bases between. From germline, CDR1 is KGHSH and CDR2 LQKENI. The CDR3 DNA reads TGTGCCAGCTCACCCGGTTATCAGCCCCAGCATTTT. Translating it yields CASSPGYQPQHF.

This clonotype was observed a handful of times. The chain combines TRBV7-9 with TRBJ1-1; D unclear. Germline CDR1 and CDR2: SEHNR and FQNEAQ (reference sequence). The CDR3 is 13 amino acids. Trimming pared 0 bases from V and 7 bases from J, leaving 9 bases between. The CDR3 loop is CASSLAVTVEAFF. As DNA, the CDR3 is TGTGCCAGCAGCTTAGCGGTGACTGTTGAAGCTTTCTTT.

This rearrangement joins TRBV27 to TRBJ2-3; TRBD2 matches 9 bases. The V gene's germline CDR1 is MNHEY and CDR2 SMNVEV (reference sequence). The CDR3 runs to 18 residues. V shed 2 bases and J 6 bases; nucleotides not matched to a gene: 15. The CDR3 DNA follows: TGTGCCAGCAGTTTAGTCCGTAGGGCGGGAGGGCCAGGGGATACGCAGTATTTT. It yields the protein CASSLVRRAGGPGDTQYF.

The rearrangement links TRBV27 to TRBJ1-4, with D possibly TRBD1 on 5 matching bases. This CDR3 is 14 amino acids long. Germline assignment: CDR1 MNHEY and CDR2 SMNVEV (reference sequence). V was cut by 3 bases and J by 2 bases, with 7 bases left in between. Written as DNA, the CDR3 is TGTGCCAGCAGTTTCAGACAGACTAATGAAAAACTGTTTTTT. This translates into CASSFRQTNEKLFF.

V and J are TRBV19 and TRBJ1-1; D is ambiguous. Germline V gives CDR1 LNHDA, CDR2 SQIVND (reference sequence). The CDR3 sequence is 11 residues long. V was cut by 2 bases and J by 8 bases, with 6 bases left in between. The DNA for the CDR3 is TGTGCCAGTAGTATAATGGGGGAAGCTTTCTTT. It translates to CASSIMGEAFF.

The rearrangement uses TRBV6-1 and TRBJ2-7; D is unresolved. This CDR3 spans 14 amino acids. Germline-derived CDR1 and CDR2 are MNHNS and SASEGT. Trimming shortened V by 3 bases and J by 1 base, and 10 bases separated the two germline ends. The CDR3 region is CASSDAGPSYEQYF. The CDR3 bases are TGTGCCAGCAGTGACGCCGGACCGTCCTACGAGCAGTACTTC.

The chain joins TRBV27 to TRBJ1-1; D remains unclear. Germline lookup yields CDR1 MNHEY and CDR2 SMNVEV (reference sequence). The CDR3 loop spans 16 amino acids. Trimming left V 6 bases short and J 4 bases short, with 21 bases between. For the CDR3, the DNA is TGTGCCAGCAGGAGTCCTATGGATCCCTGGGGCACTGAAGCTTTCTTT. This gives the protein CASRSPMDPWGTEAFF.

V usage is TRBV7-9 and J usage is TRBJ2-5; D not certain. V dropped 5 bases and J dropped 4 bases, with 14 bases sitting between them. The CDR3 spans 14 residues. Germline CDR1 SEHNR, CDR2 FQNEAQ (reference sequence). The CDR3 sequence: CASSPRLGGETQYF. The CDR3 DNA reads TGTGCCAGCAGCCCCAGACTGGGCGGAGAGACCCAGTACTTC. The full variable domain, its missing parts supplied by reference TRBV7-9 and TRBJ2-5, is DTGVSQNPRHKITKRGQNVTFRCDPISEHNRLYWYRQTLGQGPEFLTYFQNEAQLEKSRLLSDRFSAERPKGSFSTLEIQRTEQGDSAMYLCASSPRLGGETQYFGPGTRLLVL.

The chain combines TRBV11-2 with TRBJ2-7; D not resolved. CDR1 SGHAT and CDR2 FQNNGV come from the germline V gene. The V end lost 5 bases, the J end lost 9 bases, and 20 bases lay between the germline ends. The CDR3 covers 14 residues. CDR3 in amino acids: CASSLKFSYEGQYF. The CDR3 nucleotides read TGTGCCAGCAGCCTAAAATTTTCTTACGAAGGGCAGTACTTC.